This TCR beta chain emerged from a study of cytomegalovirus exposure and HLA in healthy donors. Study observations and caveats: A missense variant in DCLRE1C was later tied to TCR beta V- and J-gene trimming. Among the CMV-associated chains, a few were confirmed in vitro as specific for CMV antigens.

This PCR relied on a set of 60 Vbeta primers and 13 Jbeta primers. Produced via immunoSEQ multiplex PCR; TCRdb's table is partial and in-frame only. The data show just over 150,000 clones, under 75% seen once. This clone has just one count. What it binds is unknown. The CDR3 extends over 17 amino acids. Germline CDR1 SGHRS, CDR2 YFSETQ. Unmatched junction bases numbered 11, after V lost 4 bases and J lost 4 bases. The rearrangement links TRBV5-1 to TRBJ2-1, with 10 bases fitting TRBD2. The sequence came from a man aged 35-49 years in good health and CMV-seropositive. Sequenced: PBMCs. The CDR3 here is CASSPEGASGGYNEQFF. The CDR3 bases are TGCGCCAGCAGCCCCGAGGGGGCTAGCGGGGGATACAATGAGCAGTTCTTC.